A single sample is the source of the 25 T cell receptor beta chains below, sequenced in a study of blood T cell repertoires in COVID-19 (dated by TCRdb to 2020 to 2022). The library was prepared using the immunoSEQ multiplex PCR assay. TCRdb provides this immuneACCESS table in a form limited to in-frame rearrangements. Some clones are lacking; in checked studies, under half of them reflect an unresolved V gene, and why the rest are absent is not known. Across this sample there are about 200,000 clones, with about 86% seen only once. The ten most abundant clones make up more than 8% of the sample. Sequencing was done on a sample of peripheral blood. These receptors were obtained from a woman in her forties or fifties with acute or convalescent COVID-19.

The chain recombines TRBV12-3 or TRBV12-4 with TRBJ2-7, with D perhaps TRBD2 (6 bases). CDR3 length: 12 residues. The V gene lost 5 bases and the J gene lost 7 bases, with 12 bases spanning the gap. The CDR3 here is CASSPGGWEQYF. The CDR3 DNA is TGTGCCAGCAGTCCTGGGGGGTGGGAGCAGTACTTC.

The V call is TRBV15, the J call TRBJ2-2; TRBD2 matches at 11 bases. Germline assignment: CDR1 LNHNV and CDR2 YYDKDF (reference sequence). The CDR3 sequence is 16 residues long. The V segment lost 3 bases and the J segment 6 bases; nucleotides outside the gene matches: 6. In nucleotides, the CDR3 is TGTGCCACCAGCAGGGGTACTAGCGGGAGTGCCGGGGAGCTGTTTTTT. It translates to CATSRGTSGSAGELFF.

CDR3 sequence: CASSPRLAVNLYNEQFF. The CDR3 region has the DNA TGTGCCAGCTCACCAAGACTAGCGGTCAACCTCTACAATGAGCAGTTCTTC. This chain connects TRBV18 to TRBJ2-1, with 9 bases matching TRBD2. This CDR3 comprises 17 residues. The V gene's germline CDR1 is KGHSH and CDR2 LQKENI. V gave up 2 bases and J gave up 3 bases; unmatched junction bases: 8.

The chain combines TRBV5-6 with TRBJ2-1; D might be TRBD2 (5 bases). V was pared by 4 bases and J by 6 bases, with 11 bases between. Germline assignment: CDR1 SGHDT and CDR2 YYEEEE. The CDR3 extends over 13 amino acids. For the CDR3, the DNA is TGTGCCAGCAGCCTGGCCGGGATCAATGAGCAGTTCTTC. This codes for CASSLAGINEQFF.

The rearrangement joins TRBV20-1 to TRBJ2-3; tentative D call: TRBD2 (5 bases). The CDR3 consists of 12 residues. The germline V gene has CDR1 DFQATT and CDR2 SNEGSKA (reference sequence). V was clipped by 3 bases and J by 4 bases, with 8 bases between them. The CDR3 loop reads CSASPGADTQYF. The CDR3 coding sequence is TGCAGTGCTAGTCCCGGGGCAGATACGCAGTATTTT.

This clone was seen more than once but under ten times. The rearrangement links TRBV5-4 to TRBJ2-6, with D perhaps TRBD2 (6 bases). Germline lookup yields CDR1 SGHNT and CDR2 YYREEE (reference sequence). The CDR3 totals 15 residues. V shed 6 bases and J shed 0 bases, with 10 bases lying between them. The chain's CDR3 is CASTPGGSGANVLTF. The CDR3 region has the DNA TGTGCCAGCACCCCCGGGGGCTCTGGGGCCAACGTCCTGACTTTC.

This rearrangement joins TRBV5-3 to TRBJ2-4, with a tentative D call TRBD1 (6 bases). TRBV5-3 is noted as an ORF with a role that remains uncertain. There are 14 residues in the CDR3. V was trimmed by 2 bases and J by 8 bases, leaving 14 bases between them. In nucleotides, the CDR3 is TGTGCCAGAAGCTTACAACAGGGCATTGACATTCAGTACTTC. Protein: CARSLQQGIDIQYF.

The rearrangement joins TRBV19 to TRBJ2-7; TRBD2 might be the D (7 bases). Germline V gene lookup returns CDR1 LNHDA and CDR2 SQIVND (reference sequence). Trimming stripped 5 bases from V and 5 bases from J, with 19 bases between. This CDR3 spans 15 amino acids. CDR3 residues: CASSPRRGASNEQYF. In DNA, the CDR3 is TGTGCCAGTAGTCCCAGACGGGGGGCTTCGAACGAGCAGTACTTC.

The J gene is TRBJ1-6, the V gene TRBV3-1 (or the pseudogene TRBV3-2); TRBD1 might be the D (6 bases). The length of the CDR3 is 17 residues. The ends were cut back, 4 bases at V and 9 bases at J, with 22 bases in the middle. The germline CDR1 and CDR2 sequences are LGHDT and YNNKEL (reference sequence). As DNA, the CDR3 is TGTGCCAGCAGCCTAGGGGGACACCTAGTCGGACGTTCACCCCTCCACTTT. This translates into CASSLGGHLVGRSPLHF.

In nucleotides, the CDR3 is TGCGCCAGGAGGGGACAGGGTGACAATGAGCAGTTCTTC. Protein sequence: CARRGQGDNEQFF. This chain links TRBV10-2 with TRBJ2-1; 9 bases are shared with TRBD1. This CDR3 is 13 amino acids long. Germline V gives CDR1 WSHSY, CDR2 SAAADI. With 9 bases clipped from V and 5 bases from J, the junction kept 5 bases outside the gene matches.

The chain joins TRBV19 to TRBJ2-1; maybe TRBD2 (6 bases). The CDR3 is made up of 17 amino acids. V lost 3 bases to trimming and J lost 9 bases, with 24 bases between them. Germline CDR1 is LNHDA and CDR2 is SQIVND (reference sequence). Here the CDR3 reads CASSMRTQASRAGEQFF. CDR3 DNA: TGTGCCAGTAGTATGCGGACCCAGGCGTCCCGAGCGGGTGAGCAGTTCTTC. Variable domain in full (rest from reference TRBV19 and TRBJ2-1): DGGITQSPKYLFRKEGQNVTLSCEQNLNHDAMYWYRQDPGQGLRLIYYSQIVNDFQKGDIAEGYSVSREKKESFPLTVTSAQKNPTAFYLCASSMRTQASRAGEQFFGPGTRLTVL.

V is TRBV30 and J is TRBJ2-7, with TRBD2 identical over 7 bases. V lost 0 bases, J lost 4 bases, and 9 bases stayed unmatched. CDR3 length: 15 residues. Germline V gene sequence: CDR1 GTSNPN, CDR2 SVGIG (reference sequence). CDR3 sequence (DNA): TGTGCCTGGAGTGTATGGGAGGGATCTATTTACGAGCAGTACTTC. It specifies CAWSVWEGSIYEQYF.

The V gene is TRBV21-1, the J gene TRBJ2-1; whether TRBD2, the table's D call, matches the DNA was not checked. TRBV21-1 is a documented pseudogene. This CDR3 is 16 amino acids long. CDR3: CASSKGGGPSYNEQFF. DNA of the CDR3: TGTGCCAGCAGCAAAGGGGGGGGCCCCTCCTACAATGAGCAGTTCTTC.

The V call is TRBV4-1, the J call TRBJ2-3, with TRBD2 identical over 10 bases. Trimming removed 0 bases from V and 7 bases from J; junction bases left unmatched: 13. Germline V gives CDR1 MGHRA, CDR2 YSYEKL. The CDR3 is 18 amino acids. The CDR3 coding sequence is TGCGCCAGCAGCCAAGAGGGGGAACTAGCGGGATTAGGGAATACGCAGTATTTT. Protein product: CASSQEGELAGLGNTQYF.

This rearrangement joins TRBV29-1 to TRBJ2-5, with 10 bases that match TRBD2. Germline CDR1 and CDR2: SQVTM and ANQGSEA. The CDR3 is 15 amino acids. The V and J ends lost 6 bases and 0 bases, in that order; junction bases with no gene match: 7. The CDR3 here is CSVGLADWYQETQYF. CDR3 nucleotides: TGCAGCGTCGGACTAGCGGACTGGTACCAAGAGACCCAGTACTTC.

This chain links TRBV27 with TRBJ2-7; TRBD1 matches 7 bases. The CDR3 length is 16 residues. V dropped 4 bases and J dropped 4; count of bases not matched to a gene: 13. The V gene's germline CDR1 is MNHEY and CDR2 SMNVEV (reference sequence). The CDR3 is CASSSPTGTEKYEQYF. As DNA, the CDR3 is TGTGCCAGCAGTTCCCCCACCGGGACAGAGAAATACGAGCAGTACTTC.

The chain combines TRBV29-1 with TRBJ1-3; D is unclear. The CDR3 is made up of 13 amino acids. Germline CDR1 is SQVTM and CDR2 is ANQGSEA. V shed 4 bases and J shed 0 bases, with 7 bases lying between them. The CDR3 DNA reads TGCAGCGTTGCAGTGAACTCTGGAAACACCATATATTTT. This encodes CSVAVNSGNTIYF.

V and J are TRBV5-4 and TRBJ1-2; weak D call: TRBD1 (6 bases). This CDR3 has 15 residues. V dropped 0 bases and J dropped 8 bases, with 17 bases sitting between them. Looked up from germline, CDR1 is SGHNT and CDR2 is YYREEE (reference sequence). This CDR3 is CASSLGPTGVGGYTF. In nucleotides, the CDR3 is TGTGCCAGCAGCTTGGGACCGACAGGCGTGGGAGGCTACACCTTC.

This chain connects TRBV28 to TRBJ2-1; 10 bases match TRBD1. The germline V gene encodes CDR1 MDHEN and CDR2 SYDVKM. V was clipped by 2 bases and J by 10 bases; unmatched bases: 8. The CDR3 length is 15 residues. The CDR3, as DNA: TGTGCCAGCAGTTTAAGACAGGGGGCTGTGCACGAGCAGTTCTTC. It is translated as CASSLRQGAVHEQFF. Based on the CDR3 plus reference TRBV28 and TRBJ2-1, the full variable domain is DVKVTQSSRYLVKRTGEKVFLECVQDMDHENMFWYRQDPGLGLRLIYFSYDVKMKEKGDIPEGYSVSREKKERFSLILESASTNQTSMYLCASSLRQGAVHEQFFGPGTRLTVL.

The rearrangement uses TRBV12-3 or TRBV12-4 and TRBJ1-1, with 9 bases lining up with TRBD1. J was trimmed by 8 bases and V by 5 bases; bases with no gene match: 6. This CDR3 has 13 residues. The CDR3 spells CASSRKGQGEAFF. The CDR3 nucleotides are TGTGCCAGCAGTCGCAAGGGACAGGGAGAAGCTTTCTTT.

The chain employs TRBV18 and TRBJ2-5; 12 bases line up with TRBD2. V was clipped by 2 bases and J by 8 bases; unmatched bases: 6. Germline CDR1 and CDR2: KGHSH and LQKENI. There are 15 residues in the CDR3. CDR3: CASSPRLAGAETQYF. The CDR3 DNA follows: TGTGCCAGCTCACCAAGACTAGCGGGGGCAGAAACCCAGTACTTC.

V gene TRBV7-2 combines with J gene TRBJ2-7, with 9 bases identical to TRBD1. The CDR3 runs to 15 residues. Germline loops: CDR1 SGHTA, CDR2 FQGNSA. J lost 3 bases, V lost 5 bases, and 8 bases had no gene match. DNA for the CDR3: TGTGCCAGCAGCCTAGATCCGGGACAGGGCTACGAGCAGTACTTC. Translating it yields CASSLDPGQGYEQYF.

The chain recombines TRBV6-6 with TRBJ2-5; perhaps TRBD1 as D (6 bases). This CDR3 has 15 amino acids. Trimming took 5 bases from V and 5 from J, leaving 18 bases between them. Germline V gene data show CDR1 as MNHNY and CDR2 as SVGAGI (reference sequence). This chain's CDR3 is CASSRTPQGTETQYF. The CDR3 DNA is TGTGCCAGCAGTCGAACCCCACAGGGCACGGAGACCCAGTACTTC.

This sequence joins TRBV29-1 and TRBJ2-1; no reliable D call. The germline V gene has CDR1 SQVTM and CDR2 ANQGSEA. V gave up 4 bases and J gave up 7 bases, with 11 bases separating them. This CDR3 contains 12 residues. The CDR3 DNA sequence: TGCAGCGTTGGTGCGTGGGCTAATGAGCAGTTCTTC. This codes for CSVGAWANEQFF.

This clone was seen just once. The chain employs TRBV15 and TRBJ2-5; 12 bases align to TRBD2. The CDR3 has 16 residues. Trimming at V came to 1 base and at J to 2 bases, leaving 2 bases not matched to a gene. Germline values: CDR1 LNHNV, CDR2 YYDKDF (reference sequence). The CDR3 nucleotides read TGTGCCACCAGCAGAGGACTAGCGGGAGTACAAGAGACCCAGTACTTC. This translates into CATSRGLAGVQETQYF.